This TCR beta chain is from a study of shared clonotypes between healthy human individuals. Turning to this clone: The antigen is not known.

Germline values: CDR1 SGHTA, CDR2 FQGNSA. V lost 3 bases and J 0 bases, leaving 12 bases between the germline ends. The CDR3 loop spans 17 amino acids. Every immunoSEQ plate was one replicate of a subset's evenly spread DNA. The authors ran unsorted PBMC replicate PCRs on around 270 ng DNA, approximately 31,000 T cell genomes. The repertoire was sequenced with immunoSEQ multiplex PCR; TCRdb's copy has only in-frame clones and lacks some. This sample has hundreds of thousands of clones; roughly 77% occur once, and the top ten carry less than 15%. Samples left unsorted employed tens of millions of PBMCs for genomic DNA. Study-level points and caveats: In having few donors, the study represented limited genetic and exposure-history diversity.

V usage is TRBV7-2 and J usage is TRBJ2-6; D is unresolved. Sequencing input: PBMCs. The sequence came from a woman aged 40 to 55 in good health. Some clones in this sample may be carry-over from other donors' samples. The CDR3 loop reads CASSFSRSTSGANVLTF. As DNA, the CDR3 is TGTGCCAGCAGCTTTTCTCGTTCTACCTCTGGGGCCAACGTCCTGACTTTC.